A selection of T cell receptor beta chains follows, all from one sample in a study of monozygotic twins with inflammatory bowel disease. TCRdb reanalyzed the 5' RACE reads and collapses them to one entry per CDR3 protein, without DNA. In all, the sample yields 350,000 to 400,000 distinct CDR3 sequences. The sample taken for sequencing was blood. The receptors stem from a human donor with ulcerative colitis or Crohn's disease, or a healthy co-twin of an affected twin (not recorded which). Both conserved end residues are part of each CDR3. The order of the fields is V gene, J gene, CDR3 protein.

>TRBV7-8|TRBJ2-7
CASSLVPGIEQYF
>TRBV20-1|TRBJ2-5
CSARDALQRGGRGTQYF
>TRBV11-1|TRBJ2-2
CASSLVDGAELNTGELFF
>TRBV24-1|TRBJ2-3
CATSGPGQGASDTQYF
>TRBV7-8|TRBJ1-2
CASSSPTGNYGYTF
>TRBV5-1|TRBJ2-7
CASSLGVVIGGLYEQYF
>TRBV5-1|TRBJ2-3
CASSLPSTKDTQYF
>TRBV7-6|TRBJ2-3
CASSLLAGGQVGEYF
>TRBV11-2|TRBJ1-4
CASSPRQVNEKLFF
>TRBV7-2|TRBJ2-2
CASSQGRNTGELFF
>TRBV4-3|TRBJ2-4
CASSHPQGAQYF
>TRBV12-3/TRBV12-4|TRBJ1-2
CASSPRQYGYTF
>TRBV29-1|TRBJ2-4
CSVSESLAKNIQYF
>TRBV20-1|TRBJ1-2
CSAKPRQGSSYGYTF
>TRBV12-3/TRBV12-4|TRBJ1-2
CASSRTLGPGGWGYTF
>TRBV7-2|TRBJ2-1
CASSLVPGYNEQFF
>TRBV20-1|TRBJ2-6
CSARTHQGASSGANVLTF
>TRBV20-1|TRBJ2-3
CSAHSRPGGGATDTQYF
>TRBV6-6|TRBJ1-2
CASSQGGAGYGYTF
>TRBV18|TRBJ2-7
CASSPPGLGSYEQYF
>TRBV15|TRBJ2-2
CATSRDLGPLATGELFF
>TRBV20-1|TRBJ2-3
CSARGGGPPDTQYF
>TRBV12-3/TRBV12-4|TRBJ2-7
CASTGRGTSGGSSYEQYF
>TRBV6-2/TRBV6-3|TRBJ2-4
CASSYFGGFSEENIQYF
>TRBV29-1|TRBJ2-2
CSVPEHNTGELFF
>TRBV19|TRBJ1-6
CASSGQIGTAFNSPLHF
>TRBV7-9|TRBJ2-7
CASSLEAAGTASYEQYF
>TRBV20-1|TRBJ2-3
CSAIRLRTGTTDTQYF
>TRBV28|TRBJ1-2
CASSLASGQPPHGYTF
>TRBV7-9|TRBJ2-5
CASSPNINRDRETQYF
>TRBV2|TRBJ2-2
CASSGRALNTEELFF
>TRBV12-3/TRBV12-4|TRBJ2-5
CASSFWGETQYF